The source of this TCR beta chain is a study of shared clonotypes between healthy human individuals. Memory CD4+ cells were the fraction left after CD45RA+ naive selection. As for this clone: The antigen remains unidentified.

The assay was immunoSEQ multiplex PCR, and TCRdb's table has in-frame clones only and misses some. The sample has a few million clones; just over 90% are singletons. Study-wide results and limits: Collection of samples was limited to blood; tissue repertoires likely differ.

Germline assignment: CDR1 SGHDN and CDR2 FVKESK. V lost 6 bases to trimming and J lost 3 bases, with 12 bases between them. CDR3 length: 14 amino acids. This TCR came from a man younger than 30 in good health. The sequenced material came from naive CD4+ T cells sorted from blood. Subset: CD45RA+ positively selected. This rearrangement joins TRBV14 to TRBJ2-4; either TRBD1 or TRBD2 may fit D (5 bases each). CDR3 DNA sequence: TGTGCCAGCAGTATTCGGGGCGGCAAAAACATTCAGTACTTC. Translated, it gives CASSIRGGKNIQYF.